A single sample is the source of the 5 T cell receptor beta chains below, sequenced in a study of regulatory T cells in long-lasting Graves disease (dated by TCRdb to the early 2020s). Libraries were made using multiplex PCR. Sequenced using an Illumina HiSeq 4000. CDR3 regions were amplified by Arm-PCR with iRepertoire HTBI primers to construct TCR beta libraries. The public reads were quality trimmed at Q25 with fastp and then assembled into clones with MiXCR by TCRdb, keeping productive beta chains. CDR3 protein sequences are deduplicated, and each keeps its most common genes and DNA. The sample has hundreds of thousands of distinct CDR3 sequences on record, around a fifth of them singletons. Together, the top ten hold around 7% of the sample. Sample time point, as interpreted from the label and publication: persistent/refractory GD, antithyroid drugs over 5 years with positive TRAb. RNA was extracted from PBMCs in TRIzol for both TCR sequencing and RNA sequencing.

The starting material was peripheral blood mononuclear cells (PBMCs), obtained when the disease was refractory, from a patient treated with antithyroid drugs. The receptors originated from a female donor with Graves disease.

This clonotype was counted ten times or more. This rearrangement joins TRBV11-2 to TRBJ2-7, with a tentative D call TRBD2 (6 bases). The V gene lost 10 bases and the J gene lost 2 bases, with 12 bases spanning the gap. Germline V gene lookup returns CDR1 SGHAT and CDR2 FQNNGV. The CDR3 contains 12 residues. The chain's CDR3 is CATLGGAYEQYF. In DNA, the CDR3 is TGTGCCACCCTGGGCGGGGCCTACGAGCAGTACTTC.

V is TRBV5-1 and J is TRBJ1-4; D might be TRBD1 (5 bases). V was trimmed by 1 base and J by 4 bases, leaving 11 bases between them. There are 15 residues in the CDR3. The germline gives CDR1 SGHRS, CDR2 YFSETQ. In nucleotides, the CDR3 is TGCGCCAGCAGCTTGTTCAGCGGGGGTAATGAAAAACTGTTTTTT. This encodes CASSLFSGGNEKLFF. The full variable domain, completed using reference TRBV5-1 and TRBJ1-4, is KAGVTQTPRYLIKTRGQQVTLSCSPISGHRSVSWYQQTPGQGLQFLFEYFSETQRNKGNFPGRFSGRQFSNSRSEMNVSTLELGDSALYLCASSLFSGGNEKLFFGSGTQLSVL.

The V gene is TRBV10-3, the J gene TRBJ2-3; maybe TRBD1 (5 bases). The germline gives CDR1 ENHRY, CDR2 SYGVKD. Trimming removed 8 bases at V and 0 bases at J, with 12 bases between. The CDR3 length is 14 residues. The CDR3 nucleotides are TGTGCCATCCGGTCTGGGGCCAGCACAGATACGCAGTATTTT. Its protein is CAIRSGASTDTQYF.

The table lists this clonotype with a few counts. The V and J genes are TRBV4-2 and TRBJ1-2; no clear D. Germline V gene sequence: CDR1 LGHNA, CDR2 YNFKEQ. CDR3 length equals 15 residues. Deletions cut 1 base from V and 3 bases from J, with 12 bases between. Written as DNA, the CDR3 is TGTGCCAGCAGCCAAGGAAACCCTAGGGACTATGGCTACACCTTC. Translated: CASSQGNPRDYGYTF.

The V and J genes are TRBV30 and TRBJ2-5; D unclear. CDR3 length: 15 residues. Germline-derived CDR1 and CDR2 are GTSNPN and SVGIG (reference sequence). Trimming removed 1 base from V and 3 bases from J, with 15 bases in between. The CDR3 loop reads CAWSAPLFGKETQYF. The CDR3 region has the DNA TGTGCCTGGAGTGCTCCCCTGTTCGGAAAAGAGACCCAGTACTTC.